This record looks at one TCR beta chain sequence and its context. This sample stems from a study of cytomegalovirus exposure and HLA in healthy donors. This PCR relied on a set of 60 Vbeta primers and 13 Jbeta primers. Here immunoSEQ multiplex PCR was the method, and the copy in TCRdb shows in-frame clones only, minus some. The table records approximately 110,000 clones, around 73% of them present only once. This CDR3 has 12 residues. V dropped 10 bases and J dropped 2 bases, with 12 bases sitting between them. The germline V gene has CDR1 MDHEN and CDR2 SYDVKM. The clonotype was recovered from a man in his sixties in good health and CMV-seropositive. The material sequenced was PBMCs. The chain is built from TRBV28 and TRBJ2-7, with a tentative D call TRBD2 (6 bases). The CDR3 protein is CATGGRAYEQYF. The CDR3 DNA follows: TGTGCCACCGGGGGTCGGGCCTACGAGCAGTACTTC. The complete variable domain, with remaining parts taken from reference TRBV28 and TRBJ2-7, reads DVKVTQSSRYLVKRTGEKVFLECVQDMDHENMFWYRQDPGLGLRLIYFSYDVKMKEKGDIPEGYSVSREKKERFSLILESASTNQTSMYLCATGGRAYEQYFGPGTRLTVT.